This paragraph reports one TCR beta chain. The sample is drawn from a study of shared clonotypes between healthy human individuals. The CDR3 extends over 12 amino acids. Looked up from germline, CDR1 is SGHRS and CDR2 is YFSETQ. V gave up 5 bases and J gave up 2 bases, with 7 bases separating them. This table comes from immunoSEQ multiplex PCR, and its TCRdb copy is limited to in-frame clones, with some not included. In the table there are some 550,000 clones, roughly 97% of which are singletons. The TCR was taken from a woman in her 30s in good health. The sequencing sample was made of naive CD4+ T cells sorted from blood. Subset specified: CD45RA+ positively selected. The rearrangement links TRBV5-1 to TRBJ2-5; D possibly corresponds to TRBD1 (5 bases). The CDR3 nucleotides read TGCGCCAGCAGACGACAGCAAGAGACCCAGTACTTC. The encoded protein is CASRRQQETQYF.